The 10 T cell receptor beta chains below all came from one sample that was sequenced in a study of blood T cell repertoires in COVID-19. Method: immunoSEQ multiplex PCR; TCRdb's copy keeps in-frame clones and lacks some. This table has 80,000 to 95,000 clones, 85% appearing once. The material sequenced was peripheral blood. The origin of the receptors is a woman in her 70s with acute or convalescent COVID-19.

The gene calls are TRBV4-1 and TRBJ1-1, with a possible D match to TRBD1 (6 bases). The CDR3 extends over 16 amino acids. V shed 4 bases and J shed 0 bases, with 15 bases lying between them. Germline CDR1 reads MGHRA; CDR2 reads YSYEKL. CDR3 coding DNA: TGCGCCAGCAGCCCCCTAGGACAGAGCATGAACACTGAAGCTTTCTTT. Its protein product is CASSPLGQSMNTEAFF.

This clone appeared a few times. The chain is built from TRBV5-1 and TRBJ2-1, with D perhaps matching TRBD2 (5 bases). The V end was cut by 4 bases, the J end by 5 bases, with 13 bases between. Germline-derived CDR1 and CDR2 are SGHRS and YFSETQ. The CDR3 covers 14 residues. CDR3 residues: CASSVLGWDNEQFF. The CDR3 DNA sequence: TGCGCCAGCAGCGTACTAGGGTGGGACAATGAGCAGTTCTTC.

This clone showed up just once. The chain links TRBV20-1 to TRBJ1-5, with D possibly TRBD1 on 6 matching bases. CDR3 length: 14 residues. The V end was cut by 3 bases, the J end by 4 bases, with 13 bases between. The germline CDR1 and CDR2 sequences are DFQATT and SNEGSKA (reference sequence). CDR3 sequence reads: CSASLGAQNQPQHF. CDR3 DNA: TGCAGTGCTAGTCTGGGGGCTCAGAATCAGCCCCAGCATTTT.

The rearrangement uses TRBV5-5 and TRBJ2-3; tentative D call: TRBD1 (5 bases). V was shortened by 0 bases and J by 0 bases, with 11 bases between the two germline ends. Germline V gene lookup returns CDR1 SGHKS and CDR2 YYEKEE (reference sequence). The CDR3 length is 16 residues. In DNA form, the CDR3 reads TGTGCCAGCAGCTTGGTAGGGGCAGGTAGCACAGATACGCAGTATTTT. Its protein product is CASSLVGAGSTDTQYF.

This chain uses TRBV10-3 with TRBJ2-5, with D unclear. Trimming pared 5 bases from V and 5 bases from J, leaving 9 bases between. This CDR3 is 12 amino acids long. CDR1 and CDR2 (germline): ENHRY, SYGVKD. The chain's CDR3 is CAISPSVETQYF. The DNA for the CDR3 is TGTGCCATCAGTCCCTCCGTCGAGACCCAGTACTTC.

This rearrangement joins TRBV9 to TRBJ2-3; possibly TRBD2 for D (6 bases). Trimming left V 6 bases short and J 2 bases short, with 19 bases between. Germline V gives CDR1 SGDLS, CDR2 YYNGEE. The CDR3 contains 16 residues. The CDR3 DNA reads TGTGCCAGCACTCAACAGGCGGGACTCTTCACAGATACGCAGTATTTT. It codes for CASTQQAGLFTDTQYF.

This chain uses TRBV6-5 with TRBJ1-1; a possible D gene is TRBD1 (5 bases). This CDR3 has 13 amino acids. The germline V gene encodes CDR1 MNHEY and CDR2 SVGAGI. V was trimmed by 4 bases and J by 0 bases, leaving 6 bases between them. The CDR3 sequence is CASSWGVNTEAFF. The CDR3 DNA follows: TGTGCCAGCAGTTGGGGCGTGAACACTGAAGCTTTCTTT.

The chain couples TRBV5-1 to TRBJ2-1; 11 nucleotides agree with TRBD2. The V gene's germline CDR1 is SGHRS and CDR2 YFSETQ. The CDR3 consists of 16 residues. V lost 0 bases to trimming and J lost 6 bases; unmatched junction nucleotides: 5. The chain's CDR3 is CASSLGSGRATNEQFF. The CDR3, as DNA: TGCGCCAGCAGCTTGGGTAGCGGGAGGGCAACCAATGAGCAGTTCTTC. Together with reference TRBV5-1 and TRBJ2-1, the CDR3 gives the full variable domain: KAGVTQTPRYLIKTRGQQVTLSCSPISGHRSVSWYQQTPGQGLQFLFEYFSETQRNKGNFPGRFSGRQFSNSRSEMNVSTLELGDSALYLCASSLGSGRATNEQFFGPGTRLTVL.

The chain links TRBV27 to TRBJ2-5; the D gene is possibly TRBD2 (7 bases). CDR1 is MNHEY, CDR2 SMNVEV, per germline (reference sequence). V gave up 7 bases and J gave up 5 bases, with 20 bases separating them. CDR3 size: 15 residues. This chain's CDR3 is CASKLGGGGWETQYF. DNA of the CDR3: TGTGCCAGCAAACTAGGAGGGGGGGGTTGGGAGACCCAGTACTTC.

The V call is TRBV5-1, the J call TRBJ2-2; a weak D match, TRBD1 (6 bases). In germline, CDR1 is SGHRS, CDR2 YFSETQ. This CDR3 comprises 16 residues. Trimming left V 0 bases short and J 1 base short, with 10 bases between. The CDR3 DNA reads as TGCGCCAGCAGCTTGGAGACACAGGGGAACACCGGGGAGCTGTTTTTT. It is translated as CASSLETQGNTGELFF.